This TCR beta chain was retrieved from a study of shared clonotypes between healthy human individuals. Study observations and caveats: Few donors limited the genetic and exposure-history diversity represented.

Of note for this clone: Antigen unknown. At the DNA level, this CDR3 is encoded by other sequences in the same sample as well.

The CDR3 sequence is 12 residues long. V was shortened by 3 bases and J by 4 bases, with 6 bases between the two germline ends. Germline assignment: CDR1 MDHEN and CDR2 SYDVKM. Each unsorted PBMC replicate got 300 ng genomic DNA, tens of thousands of genomes. The table came from immunoSEQ multiplex PCR; TCRdb's copy has only in-frame clones and leaves some out. The sample shows about 480,000 clones, around 74% of them seen only once. Donors comprised only Caucasian adults living in Nashville, Tennessee. About 84 million PBMCs supplied genomic DNA for unsorted samples. The V and J genes are TRBV28 and TRBJ1-2, with D tentatively TRBD1 (5 bases). Source material: PBMCs. This clonotype was obtained from a woman between 40 and 50 years old in good health. Some clones in this sample may be carry-over from other donors' samples. The CDR3 nucleotides read TGTGCCAGCAGTTTCGGGGGCTATGGCTACACCTTC. This sequence encodes CASSFGGYGYTF.